This TCR beta chain was retrieved from a study of beta chain features in type 1 diabetes. Trimming stripped 3 bases from V and 4 bases from J, with 15 bases between. Germline CDR1 and CDR2: SQVTM and ANQGSEA. CDR3 length: 14 amino acids. In this sample, this clone turned up a few times. Sorting that relied on CD45RO/CCR7/CD25/CD127/CD95/CD27 yielded CD4+ naive, central memory, regulatory and stem cell-like memory cells. Expressed TCRB transcripts were sequenced because the isolated RNA had all been reverse transcribed beforehand. About 3.57 million reads, on average, came from each naive, central memory and regulatory T cell sample. Clones were read by immunoSEQ multiplex PCR, and TCRdb kept only the in-frame ones, dropping some. The sample has 150,000 or so clones, 9.2% seen once; the top ten hold roughly 0.7%.

The receptor comes from a man between 18 and 29 years old in good health. The chain links TRBV29-1 to TRBJ1-2; maybe TRBD1 (5 bases). Sequenced input: central memory CD4+ T cells from blood. The CDR3 DNA reads TGCAGCGTTGACGGTGAGGGACTAAGCTATGGCTACACCTTC. Its protein product is CSVDGEGLSYGYTF.